This T cell receptor beta chain comes out of a study of T cell responses to AZD1222 COVID-19 vaccine. The CDR3 contains 10 residues. Germline CDR1 LNHDA, CDR2 SQIVND (reference sequence). V lost 8 bases and J 1 base, leaving 2 bases between the germline ends. Sequencing was performed with immunoSEQ multiplex PCR; in TCRdb, only in-frame clones are kept and a portion is missing. The sample records some 170,000 clones, roughly 91% being singletons. The sample holds one count of this clone. The source is an adult in good health. V usage is TRBV19 and J usage is TRBJ1-1; D gene uncertain. The sample here was peripheral blood, taken on day 0 of AZD1222 vaccination. The CDR3 sequence is CASGNTEAFF. CDR3 bases: TGTGCCAGTGGGAACACTGAAGCTTTCTTT.